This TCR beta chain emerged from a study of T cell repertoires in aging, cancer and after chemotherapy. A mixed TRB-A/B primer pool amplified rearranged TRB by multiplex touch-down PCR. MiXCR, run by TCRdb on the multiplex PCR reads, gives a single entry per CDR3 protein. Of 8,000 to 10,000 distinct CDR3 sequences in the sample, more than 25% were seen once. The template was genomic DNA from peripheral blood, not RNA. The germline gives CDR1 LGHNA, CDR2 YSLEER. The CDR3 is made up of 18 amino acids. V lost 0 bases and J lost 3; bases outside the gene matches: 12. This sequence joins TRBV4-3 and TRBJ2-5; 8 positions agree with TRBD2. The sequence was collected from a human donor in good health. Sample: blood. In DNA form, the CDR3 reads TGCGCCAGCAGCCAAGATTTTGCCTCAGCGGGGGCCGAAGAGACCCAGTACTTC. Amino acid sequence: CASSQDFASAGAEETQYF.